This T cell receptor (beta chain) was identified in a study of tumor-infiltrating lymphocytes in primary liver carcinoma. Each 20-30 mg portion of unsorted bulk tissue served as the source for co-extraction of RNA and DNA. Surgical resection served as treatment for the primary liver carcinoma of these patients. Each individual tumor supplied samples from five separate regions. A constant-region primer served to make TCR beta cDNA from approximately 490 ng total RNA. Modified slightly, ARM-PCR produced TCR beta libraries over three nested multiplex PCR rounds. PCR rounds one and two used TRBV1-TRBV30 forward primers with a C-beta reverse primer for roughly 9 cycles each. MiXCR, run by TCRdb on the multiplex PCR reads, gives a single entry per CDR3 protein. Altogether about 210,000 distinct CDR3 sequences are present, around 85% being singletons, with the ten largest covering approximately 18%. Notes on this clonotype: Its specificity is not known. The junction departs from germline at one end; a sequencing error may be responsible.

Study-wide results and caveats: A small share of top clones, only about 7.5-25%, was found in all five tumor regions. For tumor-adjacent and tumor-blood pairs, overlap was less than that seen for tumor region pairs.

The length of the CDR3 is 14 residues. Germline V gene lookup returns CDR1 SQVTM and CDR2 ANQGSEA. This TCR was recovered from a man between 40 and 49 years old with primary liver carcinoma and hepatitis B virus infection. The J gene is TRBJ1-5, the V gene TRBV29-1, with D possibly being TRBD1 (6 bases). The sample consisted of tumor tissue from primary liver carcinoma. The DNA for the CDR3 is TGCGGCGTTGGATACACAGGGAAGCGACAGCCCCAGCATTTT. This sequence encodes CGVGYTGKRQPQHF.